The entry below describes one T cell receptor (beta chain). The treatment: around 19 received Ad26.COV2.S at low or high dose, single or two shots; roughly 5 received placebo; per-sample allocation not given. Following the first vaccine or placebo injection, samples were taken on day 63. The data belong to a study of Ad26.COV2.S vaccination and SARS-CoV-2 variants. Sequencing used immunoSEQ multiplex PCR; TCRdb keeps in-frame clones, though not all of them. The sample has about 480,000 clones; around nine tenths are singletons. This CDR3 has 11 amino acids. CDR1 SNHLY and CDR2 FYNNEI come from the germline V gene. The V gene lost 6 bases and the J gene lost 7 bases, with 10 bases spanning the gap.

This receptor was identified in a person aged 18-60 years who received the Ad26.COV2.S COVID-19 vaccine or a placebo. The chain uses TRBV2 and TRBJ2-7, with D hard to call. Sequencing used peripheral blood, obtained in a trial of Ad26.COV2.S vaccine versus placebo. CDR3 nucleotides: TGTGCCAGCAGGACTCCCTCTGAGCAGTACTTC. Translation gives CASRTPSEQYF.